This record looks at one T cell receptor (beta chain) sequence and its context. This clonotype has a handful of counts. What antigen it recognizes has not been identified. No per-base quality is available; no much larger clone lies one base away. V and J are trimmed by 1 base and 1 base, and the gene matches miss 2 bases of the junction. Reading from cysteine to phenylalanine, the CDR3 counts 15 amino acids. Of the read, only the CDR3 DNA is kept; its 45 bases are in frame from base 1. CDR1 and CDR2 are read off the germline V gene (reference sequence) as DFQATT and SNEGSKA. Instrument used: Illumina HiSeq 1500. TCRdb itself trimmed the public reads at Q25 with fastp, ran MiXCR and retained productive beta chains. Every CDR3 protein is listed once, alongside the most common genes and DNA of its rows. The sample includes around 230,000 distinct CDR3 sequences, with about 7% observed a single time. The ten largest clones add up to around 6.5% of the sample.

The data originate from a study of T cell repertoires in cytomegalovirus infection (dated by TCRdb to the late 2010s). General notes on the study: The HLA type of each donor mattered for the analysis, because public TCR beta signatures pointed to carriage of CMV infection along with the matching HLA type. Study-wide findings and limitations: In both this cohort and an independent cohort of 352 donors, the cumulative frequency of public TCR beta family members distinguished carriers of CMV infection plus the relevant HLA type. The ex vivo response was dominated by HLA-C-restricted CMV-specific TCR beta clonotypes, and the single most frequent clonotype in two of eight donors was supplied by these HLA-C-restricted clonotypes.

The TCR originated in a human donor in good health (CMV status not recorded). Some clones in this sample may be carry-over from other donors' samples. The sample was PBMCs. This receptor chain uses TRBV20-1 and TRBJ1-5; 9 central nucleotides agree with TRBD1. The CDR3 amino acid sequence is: CSARGGQGSNQPQHF. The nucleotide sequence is TGCAGTGCTAGAGGGGGACAGGGAAGCAATCAGCCCCAGCATTTT.